These 18 T cell receptor beta chains originate from one sample sequenced in a study of CD8 T cells in Susac syndrome. Reverse transcription of roughly 0.5 to 1 ug RNA was performed with random hexamers. TCRdb analysed the immunoSEQ multiplex PCR reads with MiXCR anew, one entry per CDR3 protein. The repertoire consists of around 300,000 distinct CDR3 sequences, with about nine tenths occurring once and the leading ten covering 0.18%. What was sequenced was CD8+ T cells from PBMCs. These receptors all stem from a human donor with multiple sclerosis.

This clonotype was seen just once. V usage is TRBV28 and J usage is TRBJ2-7; a weak D match, TRBD1 (5 bases). Germline V gene lookup returns CDR1 MDHEN and CDR2 SYDVKM. Trimming took 5 bases from V and 4 from J, leaving 9 bases between them. CDR3 size: 12 residues. CDR3 sequence (DNA): TGTGCCAGCAGTGCCCCAGGGTACGAGCAGTACTTC. It encodes CASSAPGYEQYF.

DNA of the CDR3: TGTGCCAGCAGCTTAGACGCGGGGGGAAATGGCTACACCTTC. It translates to CASSLDAGGNGYTF. The chain employs TRBV7-9 and TRBJ1-2, with D maybe TRBD1 (5 bases). V was clipped by 1 base and J by 6 bases, with 12 bases between them. There are 14 residues in the CDR3. CDR1 and CDR2 (germline): SEHNR, FQNEAQ (reference sequence).

The V call is TRBV7-9, the J call TRBJ1-5, with TRBD1 as a possible D gene (5 bases). In germline, CDR1 is SEHNR, CDR2 FQNEAQ (reference sequence). The CDR3 covers 15 residues. Trimming stripped 1 base from V and 2 bases from J, with 9 bases between. CDR3 sequence reads: CASSLVGDGNQPQHF. The CDR3, as DNA: TGTGCCAGCAGCTTAGTAGGGGATGGCAATCAGCCCCAGCATTTT.

The chain recombines TRBV6-2 or TRBV6-3 with TRBJ2-7, with 14 bases matching TRBD2. The CDR3 is 17 residues long. The junction had 15 bases not matched to a gene; V was cut back by 11 bases and J by 3 bases. CDR1 and CDR2 from the germline V gene are MNHEY and SVGEGT. The CDR3 nucleotides read TGTGCCGCACTCCCGGGACTAGCGGGGGCCAAGCGCTACGAGCAGTACTTC. It yields the protein CAALPGLAGAKRYEQYF.

The chain uses TRBV20-1 and TRBJ2-3; TRBD2 matches at 9 bases. The trim removed 3 bases at V and 4 bases at J, leaving 11 bases unmatched. The CDR3 is made up of 16 amino acids. The V gene's germline CDR1 is DFQATT and CDR2 SNEGSKA (reference sequence). The CDR3 region has the DNA TGCAGTGCTAGGACCCTACCTAGCGGGATTGCAGATACGCAGTATTTT. The encoded protein is CSARTLPSGIADTQYF.

This clonotype is a singleton in its sample. This chain uses TRBV10-3 with TRBJ2-3, with 11 positions matching TRBD1. Germline lookup yields CDR1 ENHRY and CDR2 SYGVKD. This CDR3 has 15 residues. Trimming at V came to 7 bases and at J to 4 bases, leaving 7 bases not matched to a gene. CDR3 DNA: TGTGCCATCACCACGGGACAGGGGGACGCAGATACGCAGTATTTT. Protein product: CAITTGQGDADTQYF.

The chain uses TRBV2 and TRBJ1-1; D is possibly TRBD1 (5 bases). The CDR3 spans 15 residues. Trimming pared 6 bases from V and 1 base from J, leaving 15 bases between. From germline, CDR1 is SNHLY and CDR2 FYNNEI. CDR3 DNA sequence: TGTGCCAGCAGGGCCTCGACGGGGGGGAACACTGAAGCTTTCTTT. Its protein product is CASRASTGGNTEAFF.

The chain combines TRBV6-2 or TRBV6-3 with TRBJ1-5, with unresolved D. Germline V gives CDR1 MNHEY, CDR2 SVGEGT. V lost 5 bases to trimming and J lost 3 bases, with 8 bases between them. The CDR3 is made up of 13 amino acids. CDR3 DNA: TGTGCCAGCAGTACAGAGTCCAATCAGCCCCAGCATTTT. It encodes CASSTESNQPQHF.

The chain is built from TRBV10-3 and TRBJ1-1, with D unresolved. Germline V gives CDR1 ENHRY, CDR2 SYGVKD. V was shortened by 4 bases and J by 0 bases, with 9 bases between the two germline ends. The CDR3 loop spans 14 amino acids. For the CDR3, the DNA is TGTGCCATCAGTGCCAAGCTTATGAACACTGAAGCTTTCTTT. It is translated as CAISAKLMNTEAFF.

The V gene is TRBV20-1, the J gene TRBJ2-7; tentative D call: TRBD1 (5 bases). The CDR3 is 15 residues long. V lost 3 bases to trimming and J lost 0 bases, with 15 bases between them. Germline CDR1 reads DFQATT; CDR2 reads SNEGSKA (reference sequence). This CDR3 is CSASLGHTSSYEQYF. The CDR3 coding sequence is TGCAGTGCTAGCTTGGGGCATACGAGCTCCTACGAGCAGTACTTC.

This sequence joins TRBV12-3 or TRBV12-4 and TRBJ1-4, with D unclear. This CDR3 has 14 amino acids. Trimming took 5 bases from V and 8 from J, leaving 15 bases between them. The CDR3 coding sequence is TGTGCCAGCAGTATTACCTTTCTGGGAGAAAAACTGTTTTTT. Amino acid sequence: CASSITFLGEKLFF.

The chain links TRBV18 to TRBJ1-1; D unclear. The V end lost 6 bases, the J end lost 7 bases, and 9 bases lay between the germline ends. CDR3 length equals 11 residues. CDR1 is KGHSH, CDR2 LQKENI, per germline. This chain's CDR3 is CASSHGDEAFF. For the CDR3, the DNA is TGTGCCAGCTCCCACGGAGATGAAGCTTTCTTT. Full variable domain (missing parts from reference TRBV18 and TRBJ1-1): NAGVMQNPRHLVRRRGQEARLRCSPMKGHSHVYWYRQLPEEGLKFMVYLQKENIIDESGMPKERFSAEFPKEGPSILRIQQVVRGDSAAYFCASSHGDEAFFGQGTRLTVV.

In nucleotides, the CDR3 is TGCGCCAGCAGCCAAGAACAAGTTAGGAGCACAGATACGCAGTATTTT. Amino acid sequence: CASSQEQVRSTDTQYF. The chain combines TRBV4-1 with TRBJ2-3; D call uncertain. Germline V gene data show CDR1 as MGHRA and CDR2 as YSYEKL. This CDR3 contains 16 residues. V lost 0 bases to trimming and J lost 0 bases, with 10 bases between them.

The chain combines TRBV27 with TRBJ1-5; possibly TRBD1 for D (5 bases). V was cut by 5 bases and J by 0 bases, with 11 bases left in between. The CDR3 has 15 residues. Germline-derived CDR1 and CDR2 are MNHEY and SMNVEV (reference sequence). The CDR3 region is CASSPMGDSNQPQHF. In DNA, the CDR3 is TGTGCCAGCAGTCCCATGGGGGATAGCAATCAGCCCCAGCATTTT.

The chain is built from TRBV6-5 and TRBJ1-2, with D uncertain. Per the germline V gene, CDR1 is MNHEY and CDR2 is SVGAGI. The V end was cut by 2 bases, the J end by 2 bases, with 6 bases between. The CDR3 has 13 residues. The CDR3 nucleotides are TGTGCCAGCAGTTACCACCGCAACTATGGCTACACCTTC. The encoded protein is CASSYHRNYGYTF.

The J gene is TRBJ1-5, the V gene TRBV27; D uncertain. V lost 8 bases and J lost 0, with 11 bases in between. Germline V gene data show CDR1 as MNHEY and CDR2 as SMNVEV (reference sequence). CDR3 size: 14 residues. CDR3 coding DNA: TGTGCCAGCGGCATGGCCCCTAGCAATCAGCCCCAGCATTTT. Translated, it gives CASGMAPSNQPQHF.

The genes are TRBV30 and TRBJ1-1; no firm D call. V dropped 0 bases and J dropped 11 bases, with 13 bases sitting between them. CDR1 is GTSNPN, CDR2 SVGIG, per germline (reference sequence). The CDR3 is 12 amino acids. CDR3 DNA sequence: TGTGCCTGGAGTGTACTCTCGGTAAGGGCTTTCTTT. Protein sequence: CAWSVLSVRAFF.

In this sample, this clonotype turned up a few times. This CDR3 reads CASSYPVARGDEQYF. CDR3 nucleotides: TGTGCCAGCAGTTACCCGGTGGCACGAGGGGACGAGCAGTACTTC. The V and J genes are TRBV6-6 and TRBJ2-7, with D possibly being TRBD1 or TRBD2 (5 bases each). Between the trimmed V and J ends, which lost 2 bases and 5 bases, there was a span of 16 bases. CDR3 length: 15 residues. The germline V gene encodes CDR1 MNHNY and CDR2 SVGAGI (reference sequence).